The 11 T cell receptor beta chains below all came from one sample that was sequenced in a study of identical twins listed by TCRdb under 2016. Library prep was done by 5' RACE. Sequencing relied on an Illumina HiSeq 2000. Using fastp at Q25 and MiXCR, TCRdb reprocessed the public reads and kept productive beta chains. When rows share a CDR3 protein, they turn into one entry using the most common DNA and genes. The sample profile shows approximately 300,000 distinct CDR3 sequences; more than 8% of them were found once. The ten largest clones add up to roughly 7% of the sample. The sample was also linked to a second study, of yellow fever vaccine responses in identical twins.

Specimen: CD8+ T cells sorted from blood. These receptor sequences come from a woman aged 18-29 years in good health.

This clonotype was seen a handful of times. J is TRBJ2-1 and V is TRBV27, with TRBD2 matching 12 bases. The CDR3 contains 16 residues. The germline V gene has CDR1 MNHEY and CDR2 SMNVEV (reference sequence). After removal of 7 bases from V and 0 bases from J, the junction contained 4 bases not matched to a gene. The CDR3 DNA reads TGTGCCAGCACGACTAGCGGGGGCCTCTCCTACAATGAGCAGTTCTTC. It codes for CASTTSGGLSYNEQFF.

The rearrangement joins TRBV20-1 to TRBJ2-1; D unclear. Germline CDR1 is DFQATT and CDR2 is SNEGSKA (reference sequence). V was shortened by 7 bases and J by 2 bases, with 15 bases between the two germline ends. The CDR3 is 14 residues long. In DNA form, the CDR3 reads TGCAGTGTTATCGAGCCTGCGGCCTACAATGAGCAGTTCTTC. Translated, it gives CSVIEPAAYNEQFF.

This chain uses TRBV6-2 or TRBV6-3 with TRBJ2-7; no clear D. V lost 2 bases and J 2 bases, leaving 10 bases between the germline ends. In germline, CDR1 is MNHEY, CDR2 SVGEGT. CDR3 size: 14 residues. CDR3 nucleotides: TGTGCCAGCAGTTACCCGACAAATCCCTACGAGCAGTACTTC. As protein: CASSYPTNPYEQYF.

This clonotype was seen many times. The genes are TRBV25-1 and TRBJ2-1, with TRBD1 as a possible D gene (6 bases). V lost 2 bases and J lost 1, with 6 bases in between. CDR3 size: 14 residues. In germline, CDR1 is MGHDK, CDR2 SYGVNS. CDR3 nucleotide sequence: TGTGCCAGCAGTGAAGGACAGTCCTACAATGAGCAGTTCTTC. Amino acids: CASSEGQSYNEQFF.

This clonotype was seen ten or more times. The chain joins TRBV5-1 to TRBJ2-1; TRBD2 might be the D (7 bases). The V end was cut by 0 bases, the J end by 2 bases, with 9 bases between. CDR1 is SGHRS, CDR2 YFSETQ, per germline. The CDR3 runs 15 residues. CDR3 nucleotides: TGCGCCAGCAGCTTGGTAGGGGGGGCCTACAATGAGCAGTTCTTC. This sequence encodes CASSLVGGAYNEQFF. Full variable domain (rest looked up from reference TRBV5-1 and TRBJ2-1): KAGVTQTPRYLIKTRGQQVTLSCSPISGHRSVSWYQQTPGQGLQFLFEYFSETQRNKGNFPGRFSGRQFSNSRSEMNVSTLELGDSALYLCASSLVGGAYNEQFFGPGTRLTVL.

This clonotype was detected many times. The chain combines TRBV7-9 with TRBJ2-7, with D perhaps given as TRBD1 or TRBD2 (5 bases each). Germline V lookup: CDR1 SEHNR, CDR2 FQNEAQ (reference sequence). With 4 bases removed from V and 7 bases from J, the gap between germline ends came to 20 bases. CDR3 length: 15 residues. The CDR3 nucleotides read TGTGCCAGCAGCTCCCGGGACGGCCCATATGGGGAGCAGTACTTC. This encodes CASSSRDGPYGEQYF.

This clonotype was seen at least ten times. The chain combines TRBV6-6 with TRBJ1-1; D not certain. Germline V CDR1 and CDR2: MNHNY, SVGAGI (reference sequence). Trimming cost V 5 bases and J 5 bases, with 9 bases left between them. The CDR3 has 12 amino acids. The CDR3 sequence is CASSPLTTEAFF. CDR3 nucleotides: TGTGCCAGCAGTCCCCTCACAACTGAAGCTTTCTTT.

The J gene is TRBJ2-2, the V gene TRBV5-6; D uncertain. This CDR3 is 12 amino acids long. V was shortened by 1 base and J by 7 bases, with 5 bases between the two germline ends. Per germline, CDR1 SGHDT and CDR2 YYEEEE. CDR3 amino acids: CASSLYYGELFF. The CDR3 DNA reads as TGTGCCAGCAGCTTGTACTACGGGGAGCTGTTTTTT. Combining the CDR3 with reference TRBV5-6 and TRBJ2-2 gives the whole variable domain DAGVTQSPTHLIKTRGQQVTLRCSPKSGHDTVSWYQQALGQGPQFIFQYYEEEERQRGNFPDRFSGHQFPNYSSELNVNALLLGDSALYLCASSLYYGELFFGEGSRLTVL.

A remark on this clonotype: This clone may be a read error of a much larger clone one base away. The rearrangement links TRBV9 to TRBJ2-3; 7 bases align to TRBD2. This CDR3 is built from 16 residues. The V gene end was trimmed by 0 bases and the J gene end by 6 bases; junction bases not matched to a gene: 10. Germline V gene data show CDR1 as SGDLS and CDR2 as YYNGEE. The CDR3 loop reads CASSVGGTGGQDTQYF. Here the CDR3 DNA reads TGTGCCAGCAGCGTAGGCGGGACGGGGGGTCAGGATACGCAGTATTTT.

This clonotype was seen many times. The chain combines TRBV6-6 with TRBJ1-6; maybe TRBD1 (5 bases). Germline values: CDR1 MNHNY, CDR2 SVGAGI (reference sequence). This CDR3 is built from 13 residues. V dropped 4 bases and J dropped 13 bases, with 14 bases sitting between them. DNA of the CDR3: TGTGCCAGCAGTTGGCTAGGGGCTGGGCCCCTCCACTTT. It encodes CASSWLGAGPLHF.

This clonotype has a count of ten or more. The CDR3 sequence is CASSAQPGTSFSSYNEQFF. The CDR3 DNA sequence: TGTGCCAGCAGCGCCCAACCCGGGACTTCATTTAGCTCCTACAATGAGCAGTTCTTC. The chain recombines TRBV9 with TRBJ2-1, with a weak D call TRBD2 (6 bases). CDR1 is SGDLS, CDR2 YYNGEE, per germline. The CDR3 runs to 19 residues. The ends were cut back, 3 bases at V and 0 bases at J, with 22 bases in the middle.